Listed below are T cell receptor beta chains from one sample, sequenced in a study of T cell responses to AZD1222 COVID-19 vaccine. TCRdb keeps only in-frame clones here, not all; method: immunoSEQ multiplex PCR. The data hold under 130,000 clones, with more than 75% observed a single time. Sequencing was performed on peripheral blood, taken on day 0 of AZD1222 vaccination. These receptors came from an adult in good health. CDR3s leave out the opening cysteine and the closing phenylalanine or tryptophan. Each record gives: D gene, V gene, CDR3 protein. A D gene is named only where the DNA matches it firmly.

-	TRBV24-1	ATSDYHRTDNYGYT
TRBD1	TRBV5-1	ASSFGFTGGKNEQF
-	TRBV11-2	ASSLDEGTNYGYT
TRBD2	TRBV2	ASLLSGARSTEQY
-	TRBV24-1	ATSGGIGEKLF
-	TRBV11-3	ASSLDQHHLGEQF
-	TRBV7-8	ASSPLRGGTEAF
-	TRBV9	ASSPRGTSSYNEQF
-	TRBV7-2	ASSPRERGVDTQY
-	TRBV14	ASSQGGGGRNTEAF
-	TRBV2	ASSVYNEQF
-	TRBV13	ASSLHPGTHEQY